Shown below are 21 T cell receptor beta chains from a single sample sequenced in a study of T cells after yellow fever vaccination. TCRdb itself ran the 5' RACE reads through MiXCR, one entry per CDR3 protein. The sample comprises about 260,000 distinct CDR3 sequences, roughly 4.8% of which are singletons, and around 3.5% rests with the top ten. The sequences come from CD4+ T cells sorted from PBMCs, collected on the day of the yellow fever booster vaccination. The receptors were sampled from a man between 18 and 35 years old who received the YFV17D yellow fever vaccine.

This clonotype was found a few times. This chain links TRBV10-3 with TRBJ2-3, with TRBD2 matching 8 bases. Germline V gives CDR1 ENHRY, CDR2 SYGVKD. The CDR3 is made up of 18 amino acids. Trimming cost V 0 bases and J 0 bases; bases outside gene matches: 8. DNA for the CDR3: TGTGCCATCAGTGAGTCGAAATTCTCTAGCGGGAGCACAGATACGCAGTATTTT. Amino acid sequence: CAISESKFSSGSTDTQYF.

The J gene is TRBJ1-2, the V gene TRBV7-2; D remains ambiguous. The V and J ends lost 5 bases and 7 bases respectively, with 20 bases between them. Germline lookup yields CDR1 SGHTA and CDR2 FQGNSA. The CDR3 is made up of 15 amino acids. CDR3 nucleotides: TGTGCCAGCAGCCCCCCAGCAGCCTCCCACTCTGGCTACACCTTC. Amino acid sequence: CASSPPAASHSGYTF.

This clonotype was found many times. This chain connects TRBV18 to TRBJ1-2; tentative D call: TRBD1 (5 bases). V lost 6 bases and J 7 bases, leaving 21 bases between the germline ends. This CDR3 is 15 amino acids long. Germline V gives CDR1 KGHSH, CDR2 LQKENI. CDR3 residues: CASSQAEVTVGGYTF. The DNA for the CDR3 is TGTGCCAGCTCCCAAGCCGAAGTGACAGTTGGTGGCTACACCTTC. Filled out from reference TRBV18 and TRBJ1-2, the complete variable domain reads NAGVMQNPRHLVRRRGQEARLRCSPMKGHSHVYWYRQLPEEGLKFMVYLQKENIIDESGMPKERFSAEFPKEGPSILRIQQVVRGDSAAYFCASSQAEVTVGGYTFGSGTRLTVV.

In this sample, this clonotype turned up a few times. This chain links TRBV2 with TRBJ2-3; 8 positions match TRBD1. Germline CDR1 and CDR2: SNHLY and FYNNEI. V trimming: 8 bases; J trimming: 2 bases; junction bases outside the gene matches: 21. The CDR3 runs to 19 residues. Here the CDR3 reads CASGWDNRGFERITDTQYF. The CDR3 DNA is TGTGCCAGCGGGTGGGATAACAGGGGGTTTGAGCGTATCACAGATACGCAGTATTTT.

The V gene is TRBV27, the J gene TRBJ1-2, with 10 bases identical to TRBD1. The CDR3 loop spans 16 amino acids. Per germline, CDR1 MNHEY and CDR2 SMNVEV (reference sequence). V trimming: 0 bases; J trimming: 7 bases; junction bases outside the gene matches: 8. This CDR3 reads CASSLSLRTGGSGYTF. CDR3 nucleotides: TGTGCCAGCAGTTTATCCCTACGGACAGGGGGTAGTGGCTACACCTTC.

This clonotype was detected only a few times. The J gene is TRBJ2-1, the V gene TRBV7-2, with 8 positions matching TRBD2. This CDR3 is 16 amino acids long. Germline CDR1 SGHTA, CDR2 FQGNSA. J gave up 4 bases and V 4 bases, and 9 bases lay outside the gene matches. The CDR3 is CASSSRGIAGYNEQFF. DNA of the CDR3: TGTGCCAGCAGCTCCCGTGGAATAGCGGGGTACAATGAGCAGTTCTTC.

This clonotype was found a few times. At one of its ends the junction is not consistent with the germline gene, which may arise from a read error. The CDR3, as DNA: TGTGCTAGCAGCTTATCCCCTAGCGGGGAGGAAGAGACCCAGTACTTC. It codes for CASSLSPSGEEETQYF. This chain links TRBV7-7 with TRBJ2-5; 9 nucleotides match TRBD2. CDR3 size: 16 residues. Germline V gene lookup returns CDR1 SSHAT and CDR2 FNYEAQ (reference sequence). Full variable domain (remainder filled in from reference TRBV7-7 and TRBJ2-5): GAGVSQSPRYKVTKRGQDVTLRCDPISSHATLYWYQQALGQGPEFLTYFNYEAQPDKSGLPSDRFSAERPEGSISTLTIQRTEQRDSAMYRCASSLSPSGEEETQYFGPGTRLLVL.

Regarding this clonotype: Germline and junction disagree at one end, which may indicate a read error. The V and J genes are TRBV2 and TRBJ2-7; the D gene is possibly TRBD1 (6 bases). The germline V gene encodes CDR1 SNHLY and CDR2 FYNNEI. This CDR3 has 14 amino acids. CDR3 protein: CASSESFNRVRQEF. The CDR3 bases are TGTGCCAGCAGTGAAAGTTTTAATAGGGTACGACAGGAGTTC.

For the CDR3, the DNA is TGTGCCAGCAGCAAAGAAAGCCTAGCGGGACCGGAAGAAGAGACCCAGTACTTC. The encoded protein is CASSKESLAGPEEETQYF. The rearrangement joins TRBV21-1 to TRBJ2-5; the table's D call TRBD2 went unverified against the DNA. TRBV21-1 is given as a pseudogene. The CDR3 consists of 18 residues.

This clonotype was counted at least ten times. The rearrangement joins TRBV12-3 or TRBV12-4 to TRBJ2-2; D is undetermined. The CDR3 loop spans 14 amino acids. The V gene lost 6 bases and the J gene lost 2 bases, with 10 bases spanning the gap. CDR3 in DNA: TGTGCCAGCAGGCCTTACCGAAACACCGGGGAGCTGTTTTTT. This codes for CASRPYRNTGELFF.

V gene TRBV9 combines with J gene TRBJ1-6; a possible D gene is TRBD1 (5 bases). Germline loops: CDR1 SGDLS, CDR2 YYNGEE. Trimming removed 7 bases at V and 7 bases at J, with 15 bases between. CDR3 length: 14 residues. The CDR3 loop is CASQDQGWNSPLHF. CDR3 DNA: TGTGCCAGCCAGGATCAGGGTTGGAATTCACCCCTCCACTTT. Combining the CDR3 with reference TRBV9 and TRBJ1-6 gives the whole variable domain DSGVTQTPKHLITATGQRVTLRCSPRSGDLSVYWYQQSLDQGLQFLIQYYNGEERAKGNILERFSAQQFPDLHSELNLSSLELGDSALYFCASQDQGWNSPLHFGNGTRLTVT.

This clonotype was seen more than once but under ten times. The rearrangement links TRBV6-2 or TRBV6-3 to TRBJ2-2; no clear D. V gave up 2 bases and J gave up 8 bases, with 12 bases separating them. The length of the CDR3 is 14 residues. The germline CDR1 and CDR2 sequences are MNHEY and SVGEGT. The CDR3 DNA follows: TGTGCCAGCAGTTACGTGGCCCGCAGAGGGGAGCTGTTTTTT. It encodes CASSYVARRGELFF.

J is TRBJ1-2 and V is TRBV15, with D perhaps TRBD1 (5 bases). The CDR3 totals 14 residues. Germline values: CDR1 LNHNV, CDR2 YYDKDF (reference sequence). V lost 0 bases and J 7 bases, leaving 12 bases between the germline ends. CDR3 in DNA: TGTGCCACCAGCAGAGAGCGCAGGGTTGGTGGCTACACCTTC. This translates into CATSRERRVGGYTF.

In its sample, this clonotype was seen many times. The chain has TRBV20-1 and TRBJ2-4, with D maybe TRBD1 (5 bases). Trimming took 6 bases from V and 0 from J, leaving 15 bases between them. The CDR3 loop spans 15 amino acids. CDR1 and CDR2 (germline): DFQATT, SNEGSKA (reference sequence). The CDR3 DNA reads TGCAGTGCCCCCTTAGCCCAGGGAGCCAAAAACATTCAGTACTTC. Residues: CSAPLAQGAKNIQYF.

In this sample, this clonotype turned up a few times. V and J are TRBV19 and TRBJ1-2; possibly TRBD1 for D (6 bases). From germline, CDR1 is LNHDA and CDR2 SQIVND (reference sequence). CDR3 length: 15 amino acids. V lost 3 bases and J lost 4, with 15 bases in between. The CDR3 sequence is CASSMAGAGVYGYTF. The CDR3 DNA reads TGTGCCAGTAGTATGGCAGGGGCAGGCGTCTATGGCTACACCTTC.

The chain couples TRBV19 to TRBJ2-3; unclear D gene. The CDR3 totals 15 residues. Germline V lookup: CDR1 LNHDA, CDR2 SQIVND (reference sequence). Trimming left V 5 bases short and J 6 bases short, with 18 bases between. CDR3 in DNA: TGTGCCAGTAGTTCGGGTTTAACCCCCATGGATACGCAGTATTTT. Protein: CASSSGLTPMDTQYF.

This clonotype has just a few counts. The chain joins TRBV7-9 to TRBJ1-6, with D hard to call. Germline values: CDR1 SEHNR, CDR2 FQNEAQ (reference sequence). Between the trimmed V and J ends, which lost 6 bases and 8 bases, there was a span of 17 bases. The CDR3 loop spans 15 amino acids. Written as DNA, the CDR3 is TGTGCCAGCAGTTTCAAATCAACCCGCGATTCACCCCTCCACTTT. It encodes CASSFKSTRDSPLHF.

This chain links TRBV5-1 with TRBJ1-3, with 7 bases aligning to TRBD1. Germline V lookup: CDR1 SGHRS, CDR2 YFSETQ. The CDR3 totals 16 residues. V was clipped by 4 bases and J by 0 bases; unmatched bases: 7. CDR3 coding DNA: TGCGCCAGCAGCACCGGACAGGTTTTCTCTGGAAACACCATATATTTT. Residues: CASSTGQVFSGNTIYF.

At least ten counts were recorded for this clonotype. The chain employs TRBV29-1 and TRBJ2-2, with 8 bases identical to TRBD2. The germline V gene encodes CDR1 SQVTM and CDR2 ANQGSEA. The CDR3 spans 16 residues. J gave up 5 bases and V 5 bases, and 13 bases lay outside the gene matches. The CDR3 reads CSVRSGSGGTTGELFF. The CDR3, as DNA: TGCAGCGTTCGATCGGGAAGCGGGGGAACGACCGGGGAGCTGTTTTTT.

This clonotype was seen ten or more times. The rearrangement joins TRBV4-3 to TRBJ1-1; D possibly corresponds to TRBD1 (6 bases). V was pared by 1 base and J by 3 bases, with 18 bases between. Germline assignment: CDR1 LGHNA and CDR2 YSLEER. CDR3 length: 17 residues. The CDR3 spells CASSQAQGPYVDTEAFF. CDR3 nucleotides: TGCGCCAGCAGCCAAGCACAGGGACCCTATGTGGACACTGAAGCTTTCTTT.

This clonotype was detected a few times. The chain carries TRBV7-9 and TRBJ2-2; D possibly corresponds to TRBD1 (5 bases). Trimming took off 3 bases at V and 1 base at J, with 15 bases between the two ends. The CDR3 spans 17 residues. Germline values: CDR1 SEHNR, CDR2 FQNEAQ (reference sequence). The CDR3 DNA reads TGTGCCAGCAGCTTTAAGAAGGGGCCGCAGAACACCGGGGAGCTGTTTTTT. Protein product: CASSFKKGPQNTGELFF.